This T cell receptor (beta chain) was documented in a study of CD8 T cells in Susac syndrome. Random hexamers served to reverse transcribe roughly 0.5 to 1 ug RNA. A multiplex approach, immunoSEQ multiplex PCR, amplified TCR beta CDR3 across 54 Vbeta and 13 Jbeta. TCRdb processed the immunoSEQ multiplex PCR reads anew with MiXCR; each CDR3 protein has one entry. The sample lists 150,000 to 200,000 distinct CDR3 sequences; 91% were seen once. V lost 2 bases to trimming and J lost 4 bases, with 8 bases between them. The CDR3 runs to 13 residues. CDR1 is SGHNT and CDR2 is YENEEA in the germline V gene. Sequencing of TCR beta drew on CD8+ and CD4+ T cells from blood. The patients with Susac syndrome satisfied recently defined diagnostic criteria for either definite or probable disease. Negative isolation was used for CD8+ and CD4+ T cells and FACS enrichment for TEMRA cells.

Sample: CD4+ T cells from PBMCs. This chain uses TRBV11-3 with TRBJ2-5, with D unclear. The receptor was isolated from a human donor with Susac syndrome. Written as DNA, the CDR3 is TGTGCCAGCAGCTTATCTCGGGTAGAGACCCAGTACTTC. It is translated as CASSLSRVETQYF.